These 21 T cell receptor beta chains share one sample of origin, sequenced in a study of molecular identifiers for immune sequencing clone quantification. MiXCR was run by TCRdb on the PCR reads, yielding one entry per CDR3 protein. Of about 330,000 distinct CDR3 sequences in the sample, 24% were seen once. What was sequenced was naive CD8+ T cells from blood, with Jurkat cell RNA spiked in. The subset is: FACS-sorted CD8+CD4-CCR7+CD45RA+ naive T cells. Receptor source: a human donor in good health. Some libraries in this study had Jurkat cell RNA spiked in.

V and J are TRBV6-2 or TRBV6-3 and TRBJ2-5, with D unresolved. CDR1 is MNHEY, CDR2 SVGEGT, per germline. The ends were cut back, 6 bases at V and 5 bases at J, with 10 bases in the middle. The CDR3 covers 12 residues. CDR3 protein: CASSRIWETQYF. CDR3 coding DNA: TGTGCCAGCAGCCGGATTTGGGAGACCCAGTACTTC.

A remark on this clonotype: One base away lies a much larger clone, so this may be a sequencing read error. The chain combines TRBV29-1 with TRBJ2-7; D perhaps matches TRBD2 (5 bases). CDR1 and CDR2 from the germline V gene are SQVTM and ANQGSEA. The CDR3 totals 11 residues. DNA of the CDR3: TGCAGCGTTGGAGGGTCCTTCGAGCAGTACTTC. This codes for CSVGGSFEQYF.

This clonotype was recorded only once. Given a much more abundant clone one base away, this may be a read error. V gene TRBV12-3 or TRBV12-4 combines with J gene TRBJ1-3, with a possible D match to TRBD1 (5 bases). CDR3 length equals 16 residues. The CDR3 protein is CASSLSGPGYGNTTYF. The CDR3, as DNA: TGTGCCAGCAGCCTTTCCGGACCAGGGTACGGAAACACCACATATTTT.

This clonotype was seen at least ten times. This sequence joins TRBV7-6 and TRBJ1-1; unclear D gene. The CDR3 contains 11 residues. Germline V CDR1 and CDR2: SGHVS, FNYEAQ. The V and J ends lost 6 bases and 4 bases respectively, with 6 bases between them. This CDR3 reads CASSTGTEAFF. The CDR3 region has the DNA TGTGCCAGCAGTACGGGCACTGAAGCTTTCTTT. Using reference TRBV7-6 and TRBJ1-1 for the parts outside the CDR3, the full variable domain is GAGVSQSPRYKVTKRGQDVALRCDPISGHVSLYWYRQALGQGPEFLTYFNYEAQQDKSGLPNDRFSAERPEGSISTLTIQRTEQRDSAMYRCASSTGTEAFFGQGTRLTVV.

At least ten counts were recorded for this clonotype. V gene TRBV7-2 combines with J gene TRBJ2-5; 10 bases are a match to TRBD2. The J segment lost 2 bases and the V segment lost 5 bases, leaving 2 bases of the junction unmatched. There are 14 residues in the CDR3. CDR1 SGHTA and CDR2 FQGNSA come from the germline V gene. CDR3 loop: CASSPGLAQETQYF. The CDR3 DNA follows: TGTGCCAGCAGCCCGGGACTAGCGCAAGAGACCCAGTACTTC.

As concerns this clonotype: A read error is possible here, since a much larger clone lies one base away. The chain is built from TRBV7-9 and TRBJ2-2, with D perhaps matching TRBD1 (6 bases). Trimming shortened V by 5 bases and J by 3 bases, and 19 bases separated the two germline ends. Germline assignment: CDR1 SEHNR and CDR2 FQNEAQ (reference sequence). This CDR3 is 17 amino acids long. CDR3 residues: CASSLWNGTSDTGELFF. The CDR3 region has the DNA TGTGCCAGCAGCCTGTGGAACGGGACAAGCGACACCGGGGAGCTGTTTTTT.

Notes on this clonotype: A read error is possible here, since a much larger clone lies one base away. The rearrangement joins TRBV4-3 to TRBJ2-7, with 8 bases matching TRBD2. This CDR3 contains 12 residues. CDR1 is LGHNA, CDR2 YSLEER, per germline. As DNA, the CDR3 is TGCGCCAGCAGCGCGCGGGAGGACGAGCAGCACTTC. This translates into CASSAREDEQHF.

This clonotype was picked up a small number of times. The chain uses TRBV11-3 and TRBJ2-3; D is ambiguous. The CDR3 consists of 15 residues. Germline lookup yields CDR1 SGHNT and CDR2 YENEEA. The germline V and J ends were trimmed by 0 bases and 4 bases, with 11 bases remaining between them. The CDR3 nucleotides read TGTGCCAGCAGCTTAGATTTCCTGAGGTCAGATACGCAGTATTTT. Residues: CASSLDFLRSDTQYF.

This clonotype occurred a few times. The V call is TRBV20-1, the J call TRBJ2-7; 9 nucleotides align to TRBD2. The CDR3 extends over 15 amino acids. CDR1 and CDR2 (germline): DFQATT, SNEGSKA (reference sequence). Trimming removed 3 bases from V and 3 bases from J; junction bases left unmatched: 9. CDR3 residues: CSARGSLAGLYEQYF. CDR3 in DNA: TGCAGTGCTAGGGGGTCTCTAGCGGGACTCTACGAGCAGTACTTC.

The chain has TRBV4-3 and TRBJ1-2; no clear D gene. Germline CDR1 is LGHNA and CDR2 is YSLEER. Trimming took off 0 bases at V and 2 bases at J, with 10 bases between the two ends. The CDR3 is 15 residues long. CDR3 loop: CASSQDVTPNYGYTF. CDR3 DNA sequence: TGCGCCAGCAGCCAAGATGTGACACCGAACTATGGCTACACCTTC.

This clonotype came up a few times. The chain uses TRBV12-5 and TRBJ2-3, with 7 positions matching TRBD1. This CDR3 comprises 15 residues. CDR1 LGHNT and CDR2 FRNRAP come from the germline V gene. Trimming removed 4 bases from V and 4 bases from J; junction bases left unmatched: 8. CDR3 DNA: TGTGCTAGTGGTTCTCAACAGGGGTTGGCAGATACGCAGTATTTT. It encodes CASGSQQGLADTQYF.

A note on this clonotype: A read error may produce the germline difference seen at one junction end. In DNA form, the CDR3 reads TGTGCCAGCAGTTCCATGGGACGGATACAAGCGACCCAGTCCTTC. Translated, it gives CASSSMGRIQATQSF. This rearrangement joins TRBV6-5 to TRBJ2-5, with D perhaps matching TRBD1 or TRBD2 (5 bases each). The CDR3 is 15 amino acids. Germline V gives CDR1 MNHEY, CDR2 SVGAGI.

Points on this clonotype: Since a much larger clone is just one base distant, this may be a read error. The chain joins TRBV7-9 to TRBJ1-1; weak D call: TRBD1 (5 bases). V lost 5 bases and J lost 3, with 16 bases in between. CDR3 length: 15 amino acids. Germline V gene data show CDR1 as SEHNR and CDR2 as FQNEAQ (reference sequence). Here the CDR3 DNA reads TGTGCCAGCAGCCCAAGGGACGGCTTTGACACTGAAGCTTTCTTT. This translates into CASSPRDGFDTEAFF.

The genes are TRBV7-9 and TRBJ1-2, with D unresolved. Germline V gives CDR1 SEHNR, CDR2 FQNEAQ (reference sequence). The V gene lost 2 bases and the J gene lost 8 bases, with 15 bases spanning the gap. CDR3 size: 14 residues. CDR3 in amino acids: CASSLTAGPQGYTF. CDR3 bases: TGTGCCAGCAGCTTAACTGCAGGACCCCAAGGCTACACCTTC.

There are many counts of this clonotype. The CDR3 sequence is CSARDYGRLTDTQYF. CDR3 DNA sequence: TGCAGTGCTAGAGATTATGGGCGGCTCACAGATACGCAGTATTTT. The chain employs TRBV20-1 and TRBJ2-3, with no clear D. Trimming shortened V by 0 bases and J by 2 bases, and 12 bases separated the two germline ends. The CDR3 is made up of 15 amino acids. From germline, CDR1 is DFQATT and CDR2 SNEGSKA (reference sequence).

This clonotype was observed many times. The V gene is TRBV30, the J gene TRBJ1-1, with 8 positions matching TRBD1. Germline V gene lookup returns CDR1 GTSNPN and CDR2 SVGIG (reference sequence). This CDR3 spans 14 amino acids. The V gene end was trimmed by 0 bases and the J gene end by 5 bases; junction bases not matched to a gene: 5. CDR3 nucleotide sequence: TGTGCCTGGAGTGTTGGAACAGGGGGGACTGAAGCTTTCTTT. This encodes CAWSVGTGGTEAFF. The whole variable domain, filled in from reference TRBV30 and TRBJ1-1, reads SQTIHQWPATLVQPVGSPLSLECTVEGTSNPNLYWYRQAAGRGLQLLFYSVGIGQISSEVPQNLSASRPQDRQFILSSKKLLLSDSGFYLCAWSVGTGGTEAFFGQGTRLTVV.

V usage is TRBV2 and J usage is TRBJ2-7; tentatively, D is TRBD1 or TRBD2 (5 bases each). The CDR3 is 14 residues long. With 0 bases removed from V and 3 bases from J, the gap between germline ends came to 9 bases. Germline V gene data show CDR1 as SNHLY and CDR2 as FYNNEI. For the CDR3, the DNA is TGTGCCAGCAGTGAAGCCTATGGGGGCTACGAGCAGTACTTC. This translates into CASSEAYGGYEQYF. The full variable domain, with the rest looked up from reference TRBV2 and TRBJ2-7, is EPEVTQTPSHQVTQMGQEVILRCVPISNHLYFYWYRQILGQKVEFLVSFYNNEISEKSEIFDDQFSVERPDGSNFTLKIRSTKLEDSAMYFCASSEAYGGYEQYFGPGTRLTVT.

A word on this clonotype: One end of the junction varies from germline; a read error may be responsible. V usage is TRBV2 and J usage is TRBJ2-2; D not resolved. The length of the CDR3 is 15 residues. Germline CDR1 SNHLY, CDR2 FYNNEI. The chain's CDR3 is CASSDMPPNTRELFF. The DNA of the CDR3 is TGTGCCAGCAGTGATATGCCCCCGAACACCAGGGAGCTGTTTTTT. The full variable domain, completed using reference TRBV2 and TRBJ2-2, is EPEVTQTPSHQVTQMGQEVILRCVPISNHLYFYWYRQILGQKVEFLVSFYNNEISEKSEIFDDQFSVERPDGSNFTLKIRSTKLEDSAMYFCASSDMPPNTRELFFGEGSRLTVL.

The chain is built from TRBV7-6 and TRBJ2-7; 8 bases map to TRBD1. Germline-derived CDR1 and CDR2 are SGHVS and FNYEAQ. CDR3 length: 16 residues. V was clipped by 1 base and J by 6 bases; unmatched bases: 11. The CDR3, as DNA: TGTGCCAGCAGCTTAGATCTGGAGACAGGGGTGGGCGAGCAGTACTTC. Translated: CASSLDLETGVGEQYF.

About this clonotype: This may come from a read error, since a much larger clone is one base off. This chain joins TRBV19 and TRBJ2-1; 11 bases map to TRBD2. The CDR3 spans 15 residues. Per the germline V gene, CDR1 is LNHDA and CDR2 is SQIVND (reference sequence). With V trimmed by 3 bases and J by 7 bases, 5 bases remained unmatched. CDR3 DNA: TGTGCCAGTAGTATGGGTACTAGCGGGGGAAATGAGCAGTTCTTC. Protein: CASSMGTSGGNEQFF.

In the case of this clonotype: A much larger clone differs by one base, so this may be a read error. V usage is TRBV4-3 and J usage is TRBJ2-3; weak D call: TRBD2 (5 bases). Germline CDR1 reads LGHNA; CDR2 reads YSLEER. The CDR3 totals 13 residues. The CDR3, as DNA: TGCGCCAGCAGCCAAGACAAAGCGGATATGCAGTATTTT. It encodes CASSQDKADMQYF.